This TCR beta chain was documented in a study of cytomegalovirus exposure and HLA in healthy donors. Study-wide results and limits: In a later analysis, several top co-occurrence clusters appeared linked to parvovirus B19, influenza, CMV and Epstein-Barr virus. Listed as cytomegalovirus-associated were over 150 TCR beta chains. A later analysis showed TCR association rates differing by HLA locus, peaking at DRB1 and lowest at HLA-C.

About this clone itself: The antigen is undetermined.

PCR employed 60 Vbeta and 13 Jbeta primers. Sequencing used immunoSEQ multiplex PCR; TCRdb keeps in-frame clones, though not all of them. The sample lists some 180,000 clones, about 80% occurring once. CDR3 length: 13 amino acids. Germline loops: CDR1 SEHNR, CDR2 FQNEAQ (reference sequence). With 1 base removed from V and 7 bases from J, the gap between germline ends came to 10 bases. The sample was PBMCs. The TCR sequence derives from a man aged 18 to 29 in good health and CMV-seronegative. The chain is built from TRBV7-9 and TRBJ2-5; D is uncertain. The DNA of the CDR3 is TGTGCCAGCAGCTTAGGGGCTCCCGGGACCCAGTACTTC. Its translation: CASSLGAPGTQYF.